This TCR beta chain was documented in a study of T-cell memory formation after mild COVID-19. Study in general: Each donor largely had its own TCR clusters.

TCRdb reprocessed the 5' RACE reads via MiXCR and lists one record per CDR3 protein. The sample shows roughly 130,000 distinct CDR3 sequences, approximately 15% of them seen only once. CDR1 is SGHAT, CDR2 FQDESV, per germline (reference sequence). This CDR3 is 13 amino acids long. Between the trimmed V and J ends, which lost 2 bases and 6 bases, there was a span of 7 bases. The source of this sequence is a man between 18 and 29 years old who had mild COVID-19 (a few samples of this study predate the infection). Cell type and time point are not known. The sample was PBMCs or a T cell subset sorted from them (not recorded which). The chain is built from TRBV11-1 and TRBJ2-2; D remains ambiguous. The CDR3 loop is CASSLNIAGELFF. The DNA for the CDR3 is TGTGCCAGCAGCTTAAATATCGCCGGGGAGCTGTTTTTT.